The clone carrying this T cell receptor (beta chain) was seen a single time. Its antigen remains unidentified. The record originates from a study of T cell responses to AZD1222 COVID-19 vaccine. Study in general: The study pooled second doses at about 4 or about 12 weeks. Study-level results: Of spike-specific TCRs, nearly half reportedly target regions left unmutated in variants. With dominance at 160-218 and 743-854, vaccine-associated CD4 TCRs spanned spike.

Per the germline V gene, CDR1 is LNHNV and CDR2 is YYDKDF (reference sequence). The CDR3 contains 15 residues. V was pared by 0 bases and J by 3 bases, with 11 bases between. Profiling relied on immunoSEQ multiplex PCR, and the TCRdb table lists in-frame clones only, not all of them. The sample yields 70,000 or so clones, approximately 89% seen once. The TCR was taken from an adult in good health. The sample here was peripheral blood, taken on day 0 of AZD1222 vaccination. The chain recombines TRBV15 with TRBJ1-2; TRBD1 is a possible D gene (5 bases). CDR3 nucleotides: TGTGCCACCAGCAGAGACAGGGATTGGGACTATGGCTACACCTTC. Residues: CATSRDRDWDYGYTF.